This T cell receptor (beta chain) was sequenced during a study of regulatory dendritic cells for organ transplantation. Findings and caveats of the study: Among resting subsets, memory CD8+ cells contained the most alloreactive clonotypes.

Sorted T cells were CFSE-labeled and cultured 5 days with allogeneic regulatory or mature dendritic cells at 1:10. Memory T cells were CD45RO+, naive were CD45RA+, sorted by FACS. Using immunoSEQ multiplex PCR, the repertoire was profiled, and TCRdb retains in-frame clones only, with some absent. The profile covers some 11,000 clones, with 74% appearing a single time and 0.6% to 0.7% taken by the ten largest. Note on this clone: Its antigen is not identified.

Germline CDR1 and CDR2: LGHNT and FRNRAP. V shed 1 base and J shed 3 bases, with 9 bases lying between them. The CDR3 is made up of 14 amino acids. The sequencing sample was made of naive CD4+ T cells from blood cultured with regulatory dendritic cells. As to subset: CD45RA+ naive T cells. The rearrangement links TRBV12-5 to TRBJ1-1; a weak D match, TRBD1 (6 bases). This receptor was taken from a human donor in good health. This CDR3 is CASGLEGGHTEAFF. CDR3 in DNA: TGTGCTAGTGGTTTGGAGGGGGGGCACACTGAAGCTTTCTTT. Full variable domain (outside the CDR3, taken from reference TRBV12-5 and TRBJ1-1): DARVTQTPRHKVTEMGQEVTMRCQPILGHNTVFWYRQTMMQGLELLAYFRNRAPLDDSGMPKDRFSAEMPDATLATLKIQPSEPRDSAVYFCASGLEGGHTEAFFGQGTRLTVV.